This T cell receptor (beta chain) is drawn from a study of OX40 agonist ivuxolimab in advanced cancers. The study's findings and limits: Clones of CD4+ and CD8+ blood T cells grew by week 6 at doses of 0.1 to 3.0 mg/kg.

Clones were sequenced by immunoSEQ multiplex PCR, and TCRdb holds only the in-frame ones, with some missing. The table lists approximately 46,000 clones, roughly 88% of them singletons. Germline V lookup: CDR1 SGHTA, CDR2 FQGTGA. Unmatched junction bases numbered 4, after V lost 6 bases and J lost 6 bases. The CDR3 totals 12 residues. In regard to this clone: Its antigen is still unknown.

The receptor was isolated from an adult with an advanced solid tumor such as melanoma, head and neck, liver or kidney cancer. The source was CD4+ or CD8+ T cells sorted from blood, collected in a trial of the OX40 agonist ivuxolimab. This chain joins TRBV7-3 and TRBJ2-7; TRBD1 matches at 8 bases. The chain's CDR3 is CASSSQGAEQYV. The CDR3 DNA reads as TGTGCCAGCAGTTCTCAGGGGGCCGAGCAGTACGTC.